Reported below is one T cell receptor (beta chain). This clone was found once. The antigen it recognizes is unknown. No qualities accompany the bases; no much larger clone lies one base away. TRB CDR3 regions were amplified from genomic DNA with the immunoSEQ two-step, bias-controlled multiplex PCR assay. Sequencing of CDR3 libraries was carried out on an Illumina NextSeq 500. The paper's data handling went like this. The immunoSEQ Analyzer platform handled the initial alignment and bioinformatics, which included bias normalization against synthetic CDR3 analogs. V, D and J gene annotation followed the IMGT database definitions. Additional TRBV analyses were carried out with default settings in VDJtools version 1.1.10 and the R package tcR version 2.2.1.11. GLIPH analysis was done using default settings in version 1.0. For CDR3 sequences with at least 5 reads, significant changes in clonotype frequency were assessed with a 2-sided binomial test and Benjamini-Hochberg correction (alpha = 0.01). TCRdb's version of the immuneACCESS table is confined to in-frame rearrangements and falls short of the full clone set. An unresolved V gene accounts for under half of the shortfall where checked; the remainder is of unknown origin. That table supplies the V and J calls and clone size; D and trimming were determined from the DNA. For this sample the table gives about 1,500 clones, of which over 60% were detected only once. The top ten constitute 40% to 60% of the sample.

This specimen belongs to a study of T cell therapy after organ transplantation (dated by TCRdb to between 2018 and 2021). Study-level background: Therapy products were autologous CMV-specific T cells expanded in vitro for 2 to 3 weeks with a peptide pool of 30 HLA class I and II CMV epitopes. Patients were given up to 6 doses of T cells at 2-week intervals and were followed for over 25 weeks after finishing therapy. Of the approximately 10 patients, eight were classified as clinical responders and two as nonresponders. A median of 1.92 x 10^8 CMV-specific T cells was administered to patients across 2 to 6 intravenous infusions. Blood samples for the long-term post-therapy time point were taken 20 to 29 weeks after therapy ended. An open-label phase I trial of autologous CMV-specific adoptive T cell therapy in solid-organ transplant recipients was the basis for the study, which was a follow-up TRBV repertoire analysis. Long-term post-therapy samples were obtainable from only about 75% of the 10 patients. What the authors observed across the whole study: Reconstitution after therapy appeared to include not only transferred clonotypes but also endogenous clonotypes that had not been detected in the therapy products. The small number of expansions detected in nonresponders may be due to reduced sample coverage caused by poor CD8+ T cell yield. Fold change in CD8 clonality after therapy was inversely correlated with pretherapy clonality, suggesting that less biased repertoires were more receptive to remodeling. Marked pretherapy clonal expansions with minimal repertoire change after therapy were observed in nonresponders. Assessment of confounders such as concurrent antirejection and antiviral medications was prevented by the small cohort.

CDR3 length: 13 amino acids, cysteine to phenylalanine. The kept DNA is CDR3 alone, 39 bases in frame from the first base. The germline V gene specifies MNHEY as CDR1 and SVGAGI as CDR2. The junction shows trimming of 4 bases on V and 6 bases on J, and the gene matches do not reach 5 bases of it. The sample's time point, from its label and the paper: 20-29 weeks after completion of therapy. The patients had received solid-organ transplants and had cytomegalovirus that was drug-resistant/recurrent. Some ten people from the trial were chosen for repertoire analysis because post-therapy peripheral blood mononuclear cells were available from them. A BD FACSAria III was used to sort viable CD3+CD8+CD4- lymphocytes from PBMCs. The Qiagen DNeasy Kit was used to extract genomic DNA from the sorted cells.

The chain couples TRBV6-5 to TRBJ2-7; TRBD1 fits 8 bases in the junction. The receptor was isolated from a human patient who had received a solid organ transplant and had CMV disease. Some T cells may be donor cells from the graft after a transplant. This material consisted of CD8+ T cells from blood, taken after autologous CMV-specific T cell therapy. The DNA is TGTGCCAGCAGTTCGATAACAGGGGGCGAGCAGTACTTC. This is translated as CASSSITGGEQYF.